This paragraph covers one T cell receptor beta chain sequence. This specimen belongs to a study of blood T cell repertoires in COVID-19. Turning to the study itself: PBMCs, B-cell-depleted T cells, or T cells were the source of the cDNA or gDNA that made up the material.

Data came from immunoSEQ multiplex PCR; TCRdb stores just in-frame clones and leaves some out. The sample comprises around 260,000 clones, about nine tenths of which are singletons, and 0.85% to 0.95% rests with the top ten. This CDR3 region has 16 residues. Looked up from germline, CDR1 is SGHTA and CDR2 is FQGNSA. Germline trimming cut 1 base from V and 8 bases from J; bases unmatched to any gene: 11. The sequenced material came from peripheral blood. This chain links TRBV7-2 with TRBJ2-1; TRBD2 agrees at 7 bases. The source of this sequence is a woman in her thirties or forties who had recovered from COVID-19. The CDR3 reads CASSLGDWREHHEQFF. CDR3 DNA sequence: TGTGCCAGCAGCTTAGGGGACTGGCGGGAGCATCATGAGCAGTTCTTC.